These T cell receptor beta chains were read from a single sample in a study of CD8+CD57+ T cells in acquired aplastic anemia. One entry per CDR3 protein, called by TCRdb with MiXCR from the reads. The table includes fewer than 250,000 distinct CDR3 sequences, around 46% detected once. Sequencing was done on a sample of sorted CD4+, CD8+, or CD8+CD57+ T cells (not recorded which) from PBMCs. All receptors derive from a human donor with aplastic anemia. Each CDR3 is given without its conserved first and last residue. Size values are once, few and many counts, or a class for expanded clones, and some rows have none.

clone size: -; J gene: TRBJ2-3; V gene: TRBV29-1; CDR3 protein: SAYTADTQY
clone size: many; J gene: TRBJ2-7; V gene: TRBV7-8; CDR3 protein: ASSFGVTDYGQY
clone size: few; J gene: TRBJ1-1; V gene: TRBV6-5; CDR3 protein: ASSEVSWVGVDTEAF
clone size: -; J gene: TRBJ1-1; V gene: TRBV19; CDR3 protein: ASSSFGTGGLMTEAF
clone size: many; J gene: TRBJ2-5; V gene: TRBV25-1; CDR3 protein: ASSESGDRETQY
clone size: many; J gene: TRBJ2-3; V gene: TRBV2; CDR3 protein: ASSIMRGLRNTQY
clone size: -; J gene: TRBJ1-4; V gene: TRBV19; CDR3 protein: ASSHLAGDTEKLF
clone size: -; J gene: TRBJ1-1; V gene: TRBV7-7; CDR3 protein: ASSLGRQGFTEAF
clone size: once; J gene: TRBJ2-7; V gene: TRBV7-9; CDR3 protein: AWRPDVGTGSRLGSYEQY
clone size: many; J gene: TRBJ2-5; V gene: TRBV9; CDR3 protein: ASSSRDRIKETQY
clone size: -; J gene: TRBJ2-3; V gene: TRBV5-1; CDR3 protein: ASSPTGTKSDTQY
clone size: many; J gene: TRBJ2-1; V gene: TRBV6-4; CDR3 protein: ASSDSIRGDINEQF
clone size: -; J gene: TRBJ2-7; V gene: TRBV5-1; CDR3 protein: ASRKITGNSYEQY
clone size: -; J gene: TRBJ2-3; V gene: TRBV20-1; CDR3 protein: SADRDRSFTDTQY
clone size: -; J gene: TRBJ2-7; V gene: TRBV7-6; CDR3 protein: ASSWTGPQKEQY